These 14 T cell receptor beta chains came from one sample sequenced in a study of shared clonotypes between healthy human individuals (dated by TCRdb to the early 2020s). Library construction relied on the immunoSEQ multiplex PCR assay. Here the immuneACCESS table is served through TCRdb, limited to in-frame sequences with V and J called. Missing clones are a known gap in these copies; in checked studies unresolved V genes cover under half, and the rest lacks a known reason. The sample includes about 2.1 million clones, with over 85% observed a single time. The ten biggest clones cover less than 2% of the sample. CD8 naive samples were obtained by positive selection for CCR7 among CD45RO-negative cells, yielding a CD45RA+CCR7+ population from which TemRA cells were excluded. Material: naive CD8+ T cells from PBMCs. The cell subset or site label, as the study defines it: CD45RA+CCR7+. All receptors come from a man aged 18 to 29 in good health. Some clones in this sample may be carry-over from other donors' samples.

The CDR3 bases are TGTGCCAGCAGCTTGGTTCTTAACACTGAAGCTTTCTTT. It is translated as CASSLVLNTEAFF. This rearrangement joins TRBV5-4 to TRBJ1-1; no firm D call. The V gene lost 0 bases and the J gene lost 2 bases, with 5 bases spanning the gap. Germline CDR1 SGHNT, CDR2 YYREEE (reference sequence). This CDR3 comprises 13 residues. The complete variable domain, with remaining parts taken from reference TRBV5-4 and TRBJ1-1, reads ETGVTQSPTHLIKTRGQQVTLRCSSQSGHNTVSWYQQALGQGPQFIFQYYREEENGRGNFPPRFSGLQFPNYSSELNVNALELDDSALYLCASSLVLNTEAFFGQGTRLTVV.

This chain connects TRBV27 to TRBJ2-6; 7 nucleotides line up with TRBD1. The CDR3 covers 17 residues. The V gene end was trimmed by 6 bases and the J gene end by 12 bases; junction bases not matched to a gene: 20. CDR1 is MNHEY and CDR2 is SMNVEV in the germline V gene (reference sequence). In nucleotides, the CDR3 is TGTGCCAGCAGCCCCCGACAGGGACCGGGATTACCAGGCGTCCTGACTTTC. This sequence encodes CASSPRQGPGLPGVLTF.

This clone was detected only a few times. The chain combines TRBV13 with TRBJ1-5; D is uncertain. This CDR3 has 12 amino acids. CDR1 is PRHDT, CDR2 FYEKMQ, per germline (reference sequence). V lost 8 bases and J 9 bases, leaving 14 bases between the germline ends. The CDR3 loop is CASAPLGGPQHF. In DNA, the CDR3 is TGTGCCAGCGCACCGTTAGGTGGGCCCCAGCATTTT.

The rearrangement uses TRBV7-9 and TRBJ1-2, with D perhaps TRBD1 (5 bases). There are 17 residues in the CDR3. Germline V gives CDR1 SEHNR, CDR2 FQNEAQ (reference sequence). V lost 5 bases and J 2 bases, leaving 21 bases between the germline ends. The CDR3 region is CASSGLKGGGLNYGYTF. The CDR3 bases are TGTGCCAGCAGCGGACTAAAAGGTGGGGGACTAAACTATGGCTACACCTTC.

The J gene is TRBJ2-1, the V gene TRBV4-3; TRBD1 matches at 7 bases. V shed 1 base and J 7 bases; nucleotides not matched to a gene: 10. This CDR3 has 16 residues. Germline V gives CDR1 LGHNA, CDR2 YSLEER. CDR3 protein: CASSQGYRQGRNEQFF. DNA of the CDR3: TGCGCCAGCAGCCAAGGTTATAGACAGGGTCGGAATGAGCAGTTCTTC.

The chain carries TRBV28 and TRBJ2-7; maybe TRBD2 (6 bases). V shed 5 bases and J shed 4 bases, with 15 bases lying between them. Germline CDR1 and CDR2: MDHEN and SYDVKM. The CDR3 contains 14 residues. For the CDR3, the DNA is TGTGCCAGCAGTCTCCCGGGAGCGACGTACGAGCAGTACTTC. Translation gives CASSLPGATYEQYF.

The J gene is TRBJ1-5, the V gene TRBV6-1; no reliable D call. V was cut by 6 bases and J by 6 bases, with 12 bases left in between. Per germline, CDR1 MNHNS and CDR2 SASEGT. CDR3 length: 13 residues. CDR3 protein: CASSDWGRQPQHF. The DNA of the CDR3 is TGTGCCAGCAGCGACTGGGGTCGTCAGCCCCAGCATTTT.

To note about this clone: Other DNA sequences in the sample encode the same CDR3. J is TRBJ1-5 and V is TRBV27; tentatively, D is TRBD1 (5 bases). Looked up from germline, CDR1 is MNHEY and CDR2 is SMNVEV (reference sequence). This CDR3 is 15 amino acids long. V lost 1 base and J lost 2, with 9 bases in between. The CDR3 loop reads CASSLWGGGNQPQHF. The CDR3 DNA reads as TGTGCCAGCAGTTTATGGGGCGGGGGCAATCAGCCCCAGCATTTT.

The chain links TRBV7-6 to TRBJ1-2; TRBD1 might be the D (6 bases). Germline V gene data show CDR1 as SGHVS and CDR2 as FNYEAQ. This CDR3 is 14 amino acids long. The V end lost 1 base, the J end lost 6 bases, and 12 bases lay between the germline ends. The CDR3, as DNA: TGTGCCAGCAGCTTAGAGGCCAGGGGTCATGGCTACACCTTC. Protein: CASSLEARGHGYTF.

The chain combines TRBV9 with TRBJ2-1; D perhaps matches TRBD2 (7 bases). The V end was cut by 0 bases, the J end by 5 bases, with 21 bases between. The CDR3 runs to 18 residues. Germline CDR1 reads SGDLS; CDR2 reads YYNGEE. The CDR3 spells CASSVDRGRLAGHNEQFF. Written as DNA, the CDR3 is TGTGCCAGCAGCGTAGATAGGGGGAGACTAGCTGGCCACAATGAGCAGTTCTTC.

The gene calls are TRBV6-6 and TRBJ2-1, with D perhaps TRBD2 (6 bases). This CDR3 comprises 14 residues. V shed 6 bases and J shed 8 bases, with 17 bases lying between them. Germline CDR1 MNHNY, CDR2 SVGAGI (reference sequence). CDR3 region: CASRWRDKKDEQFF. The CDR3 bases are TGTGCCAGCAGATGGCGGGATAAGAAGGATGAGCAGTTCTTC.

Turning to this clone: The same CDR3 also results from other DNA sequences found in this sample. The rearrangement links TRBV9 to TRBJ2-1; 10 nucleotides align to TRBD2. This CDR3 has 17 amino acids. In germline, CDR1 is SGDLS, CDR2 YYNGEE. V lost 0 bases, J lost 4 bases, and 7 bases stayed unmatched. The CDR3 spells CASSVGGRTSGYNEQFF. CDR3 nucleotide sequence: TGTGCCAGCAGCGTAGGAGGGCGGACTAGCGGATACAATGAGCAGTTCTTC. Using reference TRBV9 and TRBJ2-1 for the parts outside the CDR3, the full variable domain is DSGVTQTPKHLITATGQRVTLRCSPRSGDLSVYWYQQSLDQGLQFLIQYYNGEERAKGNILERFSAQQFPDLHSELNLSSLELGDSALYFCASSVGGRTSGYNEQFFGPGTRLTVL.

This clone appeared once. V usage is TRBV10-2 and J usage is TRBJ2-5, with D tentatively TRBD1 (5 bases). The J call may be faulty, since TRBJ2-7 better matches the DNA end. The CDR3 consists of 14 residues. Germline loops: CDR1 WSHSY, CDR2 SAAADI. The CDR3 region has the DNA TGCGCCAGCAGTGGTTTGGACACCTCCTACGAGCAGTACTTC. This gives the protein CASSGLDTSYEQYF.

V gene TRBV29-1 combines with J gene TRBJ1-2; 7 nucleotides match TRBD1. Germline V gene data show CDR1 as SQVTM and CDR2 as ANQGSEA. J lost 4 bases, V lost 6 bases, and 5 bases had no gene match. The CDR3 length is 12 residues. The CDR3 is CSVVTGAYGYTF. CDR3 DNA: TGCAGCGTCGTAACAGGGGCCTATGGCTACACCTTC.